Given below is one TCR beta chain in context. Its antigen is not yet known. Base-call qualities are not available, and no considerably larger clone is one nucleotide away. This record belongs to a study of T cells in narcolepsy (dated by TCRdb to 2016 to 2019). Broadly, across the study: Patients with narcolepsy type 1 or type 2 (NT1, NT2) and healthy control donors were enrolled in the study. The study sought autoreactive T cells targeting hypocretin neuron self-antigens (hypocretin, TRIB2) in narcolepsy patients, using TCR Vbeta sequencing to track clonotypes in blood and CSF. Points the paper makes about the study in general: Numbers of sequenced blood memory CD4+ clonotypes were comparable, averaging about 40,000 in patients and approximately 30,000 in controls. Plots that compared CSF and blood CD4+ T cell clonotypes from the same patient highlighted HCRT-specific and TRIB2-specific autoreactive clonotypes. Certain blood memory CD4+ repertoires from patients and controls had no sequences that matched autoreactive T cell clones. Autoreactive clonotypes were reported to be detected serially in the blood of the same patients and of different patients, but not in the blood of healthy controls.

The receptor library was made with the immunoSEQ multiplex PCR assay. What TCRdb holds here is the immuneACCESS table cut down to in-frame rearrangements. Part of the clones is not present; checked against another copy, under half of the missing clones reflect an unresolved V gene, and the others are unexplained. The sample data list fewer than 40,000 clones, and about 80% of these were observed just once. In total, the top ten clones hold 1.3% of the sample. Memory CD4+ T cells were sorted ex vivo from peripheral blood of narcolepsy patients and healthy controls for TCR Vbeta sequencing. Taken from the germline V gene, the CDR1 and CDR2 loops are SGHVS and FQNEAQ. Trimming costs V 5 bases and J 3 bases, and their ends lie 4 bases apart. Inclusive of the bounding cysteine and phenylalanine, the CDR3 is 11 residues long. Just CDR3 DNA is preserved here, 33 bases in frame from base 1.

This receptor was taken from a human donor with narcolepsy. The sample was CD45RA- memory CD4+ T cells from PBMCs. Reading the label with the study, this specimen's cell subset or site is: memory T cells sorted ex vivo from peripheral blood. The rearrangement combines TRBV7-8 with TRBJ1-1, with no confidently assigned D gene. The CDR3 corresponds to CASSTYTEAFF. At the DNA level, the sequence is TGTGCCAGCAGCACCTACACTGAAGCTTTCTTT.